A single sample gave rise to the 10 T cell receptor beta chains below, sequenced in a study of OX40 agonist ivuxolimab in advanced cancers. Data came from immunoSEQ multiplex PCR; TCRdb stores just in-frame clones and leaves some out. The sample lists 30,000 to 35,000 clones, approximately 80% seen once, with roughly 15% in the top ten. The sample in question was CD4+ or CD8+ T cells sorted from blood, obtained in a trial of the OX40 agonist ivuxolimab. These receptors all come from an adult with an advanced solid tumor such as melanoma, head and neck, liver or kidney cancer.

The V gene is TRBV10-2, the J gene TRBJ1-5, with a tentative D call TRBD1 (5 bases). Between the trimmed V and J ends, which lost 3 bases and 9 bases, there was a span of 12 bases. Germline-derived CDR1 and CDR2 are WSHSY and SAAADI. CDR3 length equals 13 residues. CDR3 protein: CASSDSGGGPQHF. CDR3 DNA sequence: TGCGCCAGCAGTGATTCTGGGGGGGGGCCCCAGCATTTT.

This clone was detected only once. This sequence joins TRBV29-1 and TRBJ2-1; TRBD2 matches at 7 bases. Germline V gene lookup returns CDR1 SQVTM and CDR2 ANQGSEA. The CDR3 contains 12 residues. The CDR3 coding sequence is TGCACCTGGGGTTTGGACGGGGGGGAGCAGTTCTTC. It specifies CTWGLDGGEQFF.

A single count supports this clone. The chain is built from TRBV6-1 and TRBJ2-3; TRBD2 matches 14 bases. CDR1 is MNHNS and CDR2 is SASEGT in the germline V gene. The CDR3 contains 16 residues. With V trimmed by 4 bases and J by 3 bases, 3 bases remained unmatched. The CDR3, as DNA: TGTGCCAGCAGTGGGGGGACTAGCGGGAGAACAGATACGCAGTATTTT. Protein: CASSGGTSGRTDTQYF.

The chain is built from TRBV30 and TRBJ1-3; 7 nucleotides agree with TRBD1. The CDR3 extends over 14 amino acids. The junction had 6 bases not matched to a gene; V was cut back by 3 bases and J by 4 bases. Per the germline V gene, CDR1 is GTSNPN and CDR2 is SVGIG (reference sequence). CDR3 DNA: TGTGCCTGGAGCGGAACAGGGGTAGGAAACACCATATATTTT. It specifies CAWSGTGVGNTIYF.

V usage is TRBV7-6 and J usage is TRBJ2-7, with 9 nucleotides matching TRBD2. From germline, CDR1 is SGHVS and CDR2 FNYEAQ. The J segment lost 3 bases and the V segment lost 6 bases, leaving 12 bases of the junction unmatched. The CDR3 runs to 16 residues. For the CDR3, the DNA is TGTGCCAGCAGTACCCTCGCGGGACTAGCCTTCTACGAGCAGTACTTC. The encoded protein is CASSTLAGLAFYEQYF. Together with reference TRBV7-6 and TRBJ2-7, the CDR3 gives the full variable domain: GAGVSQSPRYKVTKRGQDVALRCDPISGHVSLYWYRQALGQGPEFLTYFNYEAQQDKSGLPNDRFSAERPEGSISTLTIQRTEQRDSAMYRCASSTLAGLAFYEQYFGPGTRLTVT.

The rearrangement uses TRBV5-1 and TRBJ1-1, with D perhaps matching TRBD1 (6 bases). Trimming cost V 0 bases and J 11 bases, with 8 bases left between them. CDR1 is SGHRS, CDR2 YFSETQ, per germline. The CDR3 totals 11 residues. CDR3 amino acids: CASSLDREAFF. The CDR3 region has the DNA TGCGCCAGCAGCTTGGACAGGGAGGCTTTCTTT.

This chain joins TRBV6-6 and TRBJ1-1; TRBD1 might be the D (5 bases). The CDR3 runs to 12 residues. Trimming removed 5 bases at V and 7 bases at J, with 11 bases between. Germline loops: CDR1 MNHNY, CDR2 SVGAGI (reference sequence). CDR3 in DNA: TGTGCCAGCAGTGTAACAACAGGTGAAGCTTTCTTT. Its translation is CASSVTTGEAFF.

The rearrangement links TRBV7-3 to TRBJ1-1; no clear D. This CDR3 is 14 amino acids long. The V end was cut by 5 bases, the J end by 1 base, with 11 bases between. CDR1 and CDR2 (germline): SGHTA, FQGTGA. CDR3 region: CASSPSEANTEAFF. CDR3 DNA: TGTGCCAGCAGCCCTAGCGAGGCGAACACTGAAGCTTTCTTT.

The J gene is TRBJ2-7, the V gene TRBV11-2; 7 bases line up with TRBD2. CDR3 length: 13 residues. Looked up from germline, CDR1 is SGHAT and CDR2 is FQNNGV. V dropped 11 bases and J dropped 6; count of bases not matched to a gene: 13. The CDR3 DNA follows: TGTGCCCGTGGGTTACGGGAGGCTGGCGAGCAGTACTTC. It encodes CARGLREAGEQYF.

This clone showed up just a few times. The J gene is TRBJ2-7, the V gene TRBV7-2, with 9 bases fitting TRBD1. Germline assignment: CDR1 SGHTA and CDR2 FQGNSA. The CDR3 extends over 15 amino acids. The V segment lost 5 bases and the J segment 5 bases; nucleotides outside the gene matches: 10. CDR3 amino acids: CASSIGQGRRDEQYF. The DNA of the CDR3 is TGTGCCAGCAGCATAGGACAGGGGAGAAGGGACGAGCAGTACTTC. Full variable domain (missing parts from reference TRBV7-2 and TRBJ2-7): GAGVSQSPSNKVTEKGKDVELRCDPISGHTALYWYRQSLGQGLEFLIYFQGNSAPDKSGLPSDRFSAERTGGSVSTLTIQRTQQEDSAVYLCASSIGQGRRDEQYFGPGTRLTVT.